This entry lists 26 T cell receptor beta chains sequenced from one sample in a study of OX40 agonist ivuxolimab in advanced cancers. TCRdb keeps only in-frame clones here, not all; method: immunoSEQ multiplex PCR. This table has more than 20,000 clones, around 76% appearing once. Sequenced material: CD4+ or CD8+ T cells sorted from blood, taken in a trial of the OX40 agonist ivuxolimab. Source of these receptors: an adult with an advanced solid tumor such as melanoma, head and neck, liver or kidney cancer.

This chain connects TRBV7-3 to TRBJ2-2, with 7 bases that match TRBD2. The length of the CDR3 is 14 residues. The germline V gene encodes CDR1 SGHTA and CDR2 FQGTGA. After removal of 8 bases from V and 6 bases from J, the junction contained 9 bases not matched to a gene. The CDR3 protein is CASAPGGVSGELFF. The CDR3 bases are TGTGCCAGCGCCCCGGGGGGAGTATCCGGGGAGCTGTTTTTT.

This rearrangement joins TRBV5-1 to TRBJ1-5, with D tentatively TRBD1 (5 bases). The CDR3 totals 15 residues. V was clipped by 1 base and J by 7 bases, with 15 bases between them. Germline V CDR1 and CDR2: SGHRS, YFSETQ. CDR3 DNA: TGCGCCAGCAGCTTGTCGGGGACCGAAGAGCAGCCCCAGCATTTT. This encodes CASSLSGTEEQPQHF.

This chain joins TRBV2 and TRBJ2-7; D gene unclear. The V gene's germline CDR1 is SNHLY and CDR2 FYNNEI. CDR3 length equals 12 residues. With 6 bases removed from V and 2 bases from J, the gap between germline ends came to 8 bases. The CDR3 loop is CASRKDTYEQYF. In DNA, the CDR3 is TGTGCCAGCAGAAAGGATACCTACGAGCAGTACTTC.

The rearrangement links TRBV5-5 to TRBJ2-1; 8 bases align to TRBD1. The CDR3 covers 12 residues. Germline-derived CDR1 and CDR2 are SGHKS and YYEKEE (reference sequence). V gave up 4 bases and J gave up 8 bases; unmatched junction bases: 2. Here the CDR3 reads CASSRQGHEQFF. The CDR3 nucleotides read TGTGCCAGCAGCCGACAGGGGCATGAGCAGTTCTTC.

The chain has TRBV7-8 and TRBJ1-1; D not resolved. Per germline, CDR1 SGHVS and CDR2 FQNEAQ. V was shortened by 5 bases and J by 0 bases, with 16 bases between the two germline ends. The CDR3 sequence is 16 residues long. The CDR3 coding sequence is TGTGCCAGCAGCCGAGGGTTTTCACGAGTGAACACTGAAGCTTTCTTT. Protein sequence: CASSRGFSRVNTEAFF.

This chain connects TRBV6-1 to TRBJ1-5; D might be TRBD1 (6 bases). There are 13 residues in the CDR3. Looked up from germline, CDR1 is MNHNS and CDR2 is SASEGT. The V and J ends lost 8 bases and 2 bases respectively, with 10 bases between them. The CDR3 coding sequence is TGTGCCAGCTCCGGGACACGCAATCAGCCCCAGCATTTT. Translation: CASSGTRNQPQHF.

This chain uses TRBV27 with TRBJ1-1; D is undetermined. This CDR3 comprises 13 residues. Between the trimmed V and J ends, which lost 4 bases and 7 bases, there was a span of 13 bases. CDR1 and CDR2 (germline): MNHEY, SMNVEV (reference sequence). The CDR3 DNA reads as TGTGCCAGCAGTTCCAGACAAAACCGTGAAGCTTTCTTT. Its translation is CASSSRQNREAFF.

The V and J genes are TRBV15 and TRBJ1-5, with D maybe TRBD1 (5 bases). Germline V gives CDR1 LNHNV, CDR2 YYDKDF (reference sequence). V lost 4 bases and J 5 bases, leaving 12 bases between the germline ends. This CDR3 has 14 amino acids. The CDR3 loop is CATSTLGGYQPQHF. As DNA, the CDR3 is TGTGCCACCAGCACCCTCGGGGGTTATCAGCCCCAGCATTTT.

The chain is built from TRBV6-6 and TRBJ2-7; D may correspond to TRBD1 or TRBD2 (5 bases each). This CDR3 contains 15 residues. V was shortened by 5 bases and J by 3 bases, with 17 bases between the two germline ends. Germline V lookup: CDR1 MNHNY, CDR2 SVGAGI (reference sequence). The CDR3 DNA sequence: TGTGCCAGCAGTACCCCTCAGATGGGGGTCTACGAGCAGTACTTC. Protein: CASSTPQMGVYEQYF.

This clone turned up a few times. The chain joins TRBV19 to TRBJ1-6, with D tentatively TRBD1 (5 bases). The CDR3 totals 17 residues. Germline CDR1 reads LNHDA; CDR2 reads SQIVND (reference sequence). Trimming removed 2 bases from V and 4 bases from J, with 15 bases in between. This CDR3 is CASSISPGTAYNSPLHF. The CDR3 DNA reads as TGTGCCAGTAGTATAAGTCCCGGGACGGCTTATAATTCACCCCTCCACTTT.

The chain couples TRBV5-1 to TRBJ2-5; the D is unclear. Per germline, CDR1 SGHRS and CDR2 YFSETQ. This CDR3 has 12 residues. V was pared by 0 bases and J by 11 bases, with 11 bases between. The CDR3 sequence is CASSLESRFQYF. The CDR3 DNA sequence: TGCGCCAGCAGCTTGGAATCGCGGTTTCAGTACTTC.

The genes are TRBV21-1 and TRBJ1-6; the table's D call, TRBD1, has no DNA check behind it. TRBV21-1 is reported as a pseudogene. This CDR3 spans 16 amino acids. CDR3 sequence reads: CASSKIGNRVGSPLHF. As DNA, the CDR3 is TGTGCCAGCAGCAAAATTGGGAACAGGGTCGGTTCACCCCTCCACTTT.

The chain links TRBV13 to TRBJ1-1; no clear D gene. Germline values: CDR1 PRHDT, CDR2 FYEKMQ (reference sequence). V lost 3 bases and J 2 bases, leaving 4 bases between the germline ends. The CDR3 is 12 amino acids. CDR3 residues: CASSFTNTEAFF. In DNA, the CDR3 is TGTGCCAGCAGCTTCACAAACACTGAAGCTTTCTTT.

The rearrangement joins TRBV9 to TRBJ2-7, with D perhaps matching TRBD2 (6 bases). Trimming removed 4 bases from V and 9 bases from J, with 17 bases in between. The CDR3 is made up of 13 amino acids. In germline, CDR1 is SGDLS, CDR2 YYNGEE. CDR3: CASSPSREDRQYF. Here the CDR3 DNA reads TGTGCCAGCAGCCCGAGCAGGGAGGATCGGCAGTACTTC. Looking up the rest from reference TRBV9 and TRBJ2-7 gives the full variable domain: DSGVTQTPKHLITATGQRVTLRCSPRSGDLSVYWYQQSLDQGLQFLIQYYNGEERAKGNILERFSAQQFPDLHSELNLSSLELGDSALYFCASSPSREDRQYFGPGTRLTVT.

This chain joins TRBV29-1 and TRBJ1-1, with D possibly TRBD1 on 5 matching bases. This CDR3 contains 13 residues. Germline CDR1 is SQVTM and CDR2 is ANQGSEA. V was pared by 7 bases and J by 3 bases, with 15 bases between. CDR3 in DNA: TGCAGCGCTGGCCTGACAGATGACACTGAAGCTTTCTTT. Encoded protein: CSAGLTDDTEAFF.

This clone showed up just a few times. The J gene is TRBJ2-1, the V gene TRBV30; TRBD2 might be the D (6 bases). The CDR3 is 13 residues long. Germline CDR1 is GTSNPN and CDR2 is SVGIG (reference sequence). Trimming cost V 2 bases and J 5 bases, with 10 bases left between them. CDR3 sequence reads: CAWSPGGHNEQFF. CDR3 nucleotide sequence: TGTGCCTGGAGTCCCGGGGGTCACAATGAGCAGTTCTTC.

The CDR3: CASSPERGQGRNSPLHF. The CDR3 coding sequence is TGTGCCAGTAGCCCAGAACGAGGACAGGGGAGGAATTCACCCCTCCACTTT. The rearrangement joins TRBV19 to TRBJ1-6; TRBD1 matches at 9 bases. V shed 6 bases and J 7 bases; nucleotides not matched to a gene: 13. The germline gives CDR1 LNHDA, CDR2 SQIVND (reference sequence). The CDR3 spans 17 residues. Filled out from reference TRBV19 and TRBJ1-6, the complete variable domain reads DGGITQSPKYLFRKEGQNVTLSCEQNLNHDAMYWYRQDPGQGLRLIYYSQIVNDFQKGDIAEGYSVSREKKESFPLTVTSAQKNPTAFYLCASSPERGQGRNSPLHFGNGTRLTVT.

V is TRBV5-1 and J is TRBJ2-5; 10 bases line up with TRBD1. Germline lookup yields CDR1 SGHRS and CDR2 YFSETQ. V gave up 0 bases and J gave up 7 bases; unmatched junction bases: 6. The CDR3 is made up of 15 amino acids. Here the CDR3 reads CASSLGWGQGSTQYF. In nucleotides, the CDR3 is TGCGCCAGCAGCTTGGGTTGGGGACAGGGGTCGACCCAGTACTTC.

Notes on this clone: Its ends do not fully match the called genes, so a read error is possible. CDR3 in DNA: TGCGCCAGCAGCTCCCCAGGTCGTCAAGAGGCCCAGTACTTC. Translating gives CASSSPGRQEAQYF. This chain joins TRBV5-1 and TRBJ2-5; D remains unclear. The CDR3 totals 14 residues. The germline gives CDR1 SGHRS, CDR2 YFSETQ.

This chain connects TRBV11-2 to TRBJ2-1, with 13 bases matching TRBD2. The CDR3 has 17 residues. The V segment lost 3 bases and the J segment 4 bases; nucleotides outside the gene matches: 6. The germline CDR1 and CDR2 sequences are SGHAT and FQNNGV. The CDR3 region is CASSFTSGGAFYNEQFF. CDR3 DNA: TGTGCCAGCAGCTTTACTAGCGGGGGGGCGTTTTACAATGAGCAGTTCTTC.

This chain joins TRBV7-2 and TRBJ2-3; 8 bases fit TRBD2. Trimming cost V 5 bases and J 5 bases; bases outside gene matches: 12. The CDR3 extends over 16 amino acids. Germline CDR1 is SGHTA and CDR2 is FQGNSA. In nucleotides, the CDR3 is TGTGCCAGCAGCCGTCGTGAAGCGGGGGCTAGAGATACGCAGTATTTT. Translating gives CASSRREAGARDTQYF. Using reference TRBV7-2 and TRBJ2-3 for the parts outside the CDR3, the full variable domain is GAGVSQSPSNKVTEKGKDVELRCDPISGHTALYWYRQSLGQGLEFLIYFQGNSAPDKSGLPSDRFSAERTGGSVSTLTIQRTQQEDSAVYLCASSRREAGARDTQYFGPGTRLTVL.

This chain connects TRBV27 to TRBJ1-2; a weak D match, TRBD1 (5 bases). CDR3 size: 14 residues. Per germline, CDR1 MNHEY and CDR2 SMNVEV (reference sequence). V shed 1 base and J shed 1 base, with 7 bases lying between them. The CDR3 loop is CASSLLGGNYGYTF. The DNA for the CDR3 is TGTGCCAGCAGTTTATTGGGGGGTAACTATGGCTACACCTTC.

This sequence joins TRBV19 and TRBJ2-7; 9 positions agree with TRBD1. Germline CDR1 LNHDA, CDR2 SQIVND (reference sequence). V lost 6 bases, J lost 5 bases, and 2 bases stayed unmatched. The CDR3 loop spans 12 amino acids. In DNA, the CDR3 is TGTGCCAGTAGCAGGGACAGGGACGAGCAGTACTTC. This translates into CASSRDRDEQYF.

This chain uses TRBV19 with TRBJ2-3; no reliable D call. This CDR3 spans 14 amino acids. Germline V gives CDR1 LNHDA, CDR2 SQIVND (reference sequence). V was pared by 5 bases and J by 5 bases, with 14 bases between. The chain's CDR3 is CASSPAGVGDTQYF. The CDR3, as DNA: TGTGCCAGTAGTCCCGCCGGAGTTGGAGATACGCAGTATTTT.

Written as DNA, the CDR3 is TGTGCCAGCAGGGCACAGAGCTCCTATAATTCACCCCTCCACTTT. Encoded protein: CASRAQSSYNSPLHF. This chain connects TRBV6-5 to TRBJ1-6; no firm D call. The CDR3 totals 15 residues. The V gene lost 6 bases and the J gene lost 0 bases, with 9 bases spanning the gap. Per the germline V gene, CDR1 is MNHEY and CDR2 is SVGAGI.

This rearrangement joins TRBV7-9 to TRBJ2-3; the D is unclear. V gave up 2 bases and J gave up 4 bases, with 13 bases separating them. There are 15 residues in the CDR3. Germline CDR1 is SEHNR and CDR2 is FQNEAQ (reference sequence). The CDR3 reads CASSLIVLEADTQYF. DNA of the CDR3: TGTGCCAGCAGCTTAATCGTCCTAGAGGCAGATACGCAGTATTTT. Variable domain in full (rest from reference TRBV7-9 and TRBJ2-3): DTGVSQNPRHKITKRGQNVTFRCDPISEHNRLYWYRQTLGQGPEFLTYFQNEAQLEKSRLLSDRFSAERPKGSFSTLEIQRTEQGDSAMYLCASSLIVLEADTQYFGPGTRLTVL.